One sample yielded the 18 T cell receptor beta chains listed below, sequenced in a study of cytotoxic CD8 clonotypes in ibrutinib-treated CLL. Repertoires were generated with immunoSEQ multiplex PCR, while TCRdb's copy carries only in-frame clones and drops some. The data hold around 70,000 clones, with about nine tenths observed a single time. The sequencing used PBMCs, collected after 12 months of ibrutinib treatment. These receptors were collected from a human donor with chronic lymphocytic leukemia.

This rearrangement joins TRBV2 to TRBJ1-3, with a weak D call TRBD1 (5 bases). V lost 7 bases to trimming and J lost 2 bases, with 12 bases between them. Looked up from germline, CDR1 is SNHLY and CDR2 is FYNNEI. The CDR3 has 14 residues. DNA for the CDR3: TGTGCCAGCAAACAACAGGTTGCTGGAAACACCATATATTTT. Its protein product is CASKQQVAGNTIYF.

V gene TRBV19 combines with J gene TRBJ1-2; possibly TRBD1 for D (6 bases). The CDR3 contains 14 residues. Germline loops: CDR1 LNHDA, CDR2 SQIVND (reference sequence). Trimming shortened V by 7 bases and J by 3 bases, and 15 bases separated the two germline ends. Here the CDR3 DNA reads TGTGCCAGTAATGTTAGGGGGTTCGACTATGGCTACACCTTC. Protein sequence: CASNVRGFDYGYTF.

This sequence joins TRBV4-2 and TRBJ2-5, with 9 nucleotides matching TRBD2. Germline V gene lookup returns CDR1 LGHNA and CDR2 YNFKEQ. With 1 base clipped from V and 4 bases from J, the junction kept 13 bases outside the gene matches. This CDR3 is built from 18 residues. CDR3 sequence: CASSQGRLAEGVGETQYF. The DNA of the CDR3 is TGTGCCAGCAGCCAAGGGCGACTAGCGGAGGGGGTAGGAGAGACCCAGTACTTC.

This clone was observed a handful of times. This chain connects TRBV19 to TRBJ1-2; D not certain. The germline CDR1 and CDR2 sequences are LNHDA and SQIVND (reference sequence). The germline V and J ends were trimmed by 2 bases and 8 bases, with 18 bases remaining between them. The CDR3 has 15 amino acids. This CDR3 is CASSISRGRGVGYTF. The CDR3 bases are TGTGCCAGTAGTATATCCCGAGGTCGAGGAGTAGGCTACACCTTC.

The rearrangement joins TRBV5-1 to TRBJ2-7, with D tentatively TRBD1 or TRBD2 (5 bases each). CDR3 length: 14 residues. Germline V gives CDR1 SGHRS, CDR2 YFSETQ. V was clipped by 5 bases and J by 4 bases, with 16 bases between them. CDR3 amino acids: CASSQLGTRYEQYF. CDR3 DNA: TGCGCCAGCAGTCAATTAGGGACCAGATACGAGCAGTACTTC. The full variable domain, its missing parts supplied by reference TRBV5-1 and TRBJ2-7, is KAGVTQTPRYLIKTRGQQVTLSCSPISGHRSVSWYQQTPGQGLQFLFEYFSETQRNKGNFPGRFSGRQFSNSRSEMNVSTLELGDSALYLCASSQLGTRYEQYFGPGTRLTVT.

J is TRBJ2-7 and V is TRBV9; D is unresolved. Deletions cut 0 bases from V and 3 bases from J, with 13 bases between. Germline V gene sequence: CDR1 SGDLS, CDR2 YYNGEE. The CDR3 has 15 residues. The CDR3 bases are TGTGCCAGCAGCGTAGGCCCGGACCCTGACTACGAGCAGTACTTC. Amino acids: CASSVGPDPDYEQYF.

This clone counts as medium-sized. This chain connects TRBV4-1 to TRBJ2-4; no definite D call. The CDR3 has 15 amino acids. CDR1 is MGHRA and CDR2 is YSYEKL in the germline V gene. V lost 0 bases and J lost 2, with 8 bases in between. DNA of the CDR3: TGCGCCAGCAGCCAAGACCCGGCCTCCAAAAACATTCAGTACTTC. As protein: CASSQDPASKNIQYF.

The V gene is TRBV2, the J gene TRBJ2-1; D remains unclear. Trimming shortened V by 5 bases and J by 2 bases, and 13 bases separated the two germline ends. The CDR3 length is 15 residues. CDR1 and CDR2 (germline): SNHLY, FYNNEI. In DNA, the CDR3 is TGTGCCAGCAGTCCGAGACGTTCCACCTACAATGAGCAGTTCTTC. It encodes CASSPRRSTYNEQFF. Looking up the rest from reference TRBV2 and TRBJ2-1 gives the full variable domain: EPEVTQTPSHQVTQMGQEVILRCVPISNHLYFYWYRQILGQKVEFLVSFYNNEISEKSEIFDDQFSVERPDGSNFTLKIRSTKLEDSAMYFCASSPRRSTYNEQFFGPGTRLTVL.

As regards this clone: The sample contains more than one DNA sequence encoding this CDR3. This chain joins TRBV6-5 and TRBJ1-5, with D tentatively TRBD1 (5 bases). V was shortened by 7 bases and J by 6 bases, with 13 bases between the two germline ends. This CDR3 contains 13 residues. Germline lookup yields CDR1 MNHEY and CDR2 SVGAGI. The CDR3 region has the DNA TGTGCCAGCACCGCCGGAGGGACTCAGCCCCAGCATTTT. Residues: CASTAGGTQPQHF.

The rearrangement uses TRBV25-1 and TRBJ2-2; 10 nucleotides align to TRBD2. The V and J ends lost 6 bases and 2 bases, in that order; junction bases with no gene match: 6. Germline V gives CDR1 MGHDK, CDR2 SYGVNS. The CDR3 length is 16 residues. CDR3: CASSGLADLNTGELFF. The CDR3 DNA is TGTGCCAGCAGCGGACTAGCGGACTTAAACACCGGGGAGCTGTTTTTT. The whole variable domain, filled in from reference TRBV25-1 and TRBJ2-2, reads EADIYQTPRYLVIGTGKKITLECSQTMGHDKMYWYQQDPGMELHLIHYSYGVNSTEKGDLSSESTVSRIRTEHFPLTLESARPSHTSQYLCASSGLADLNTGELFFGEGSRLTVL.

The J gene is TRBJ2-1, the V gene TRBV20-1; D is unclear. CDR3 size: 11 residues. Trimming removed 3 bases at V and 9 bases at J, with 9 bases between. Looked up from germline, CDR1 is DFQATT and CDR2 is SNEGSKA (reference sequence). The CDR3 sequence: CSASSGFEQFF. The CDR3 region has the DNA TGCAGTGCTAGTTCCGGGTTTGAGCAGTTCTTC.

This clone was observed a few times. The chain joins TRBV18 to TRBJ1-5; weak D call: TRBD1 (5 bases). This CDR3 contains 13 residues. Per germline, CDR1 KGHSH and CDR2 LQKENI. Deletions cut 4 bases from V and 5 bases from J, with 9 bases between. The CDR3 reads CASSRDSDQPQHF. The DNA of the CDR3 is TGTGCCAGCTCACGCGACAGCGATCAGCCCCAGCATTTT.

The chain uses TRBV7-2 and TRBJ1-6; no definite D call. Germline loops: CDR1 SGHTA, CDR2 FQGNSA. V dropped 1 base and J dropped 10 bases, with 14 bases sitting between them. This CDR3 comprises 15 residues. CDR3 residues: CASSLDRRKGSPLHF. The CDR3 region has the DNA TGTGCCAGCAGCTTAGATCGGAGAAAGGGATCACCCCTCCACTTT.

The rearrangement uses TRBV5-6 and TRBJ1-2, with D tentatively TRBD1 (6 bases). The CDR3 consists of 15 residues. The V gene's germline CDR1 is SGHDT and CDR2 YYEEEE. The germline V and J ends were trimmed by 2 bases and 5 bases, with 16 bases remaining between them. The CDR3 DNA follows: TGTGCCAGCAGCTTTCTGGGGGGCCCCCGGTATGGCTACACCTTC. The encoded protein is CASSFLGGPRYGYTF. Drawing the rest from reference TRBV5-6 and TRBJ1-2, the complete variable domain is DAGVTQSPTHLIKTRGQQVTLRCSPKSGHDTVSWYQQALGQGPQFIFQYYEEEERQRGNFPDRFSGHQFPNYSSELNVNALLLGDSALYLCASSFLGGPRYGYTFGSGTRLTVV.

The CDR3 is CASSLEAGSSMTQYF. The CDR3 DNA is TGTGCCAGCAGCTTGGAGGCAGGCAGTAGTATGACCCAGTACTTC. The chain carries TRBV5-4 and TRBJ2-5, with no clear D. CDR1 is SGHNT and CDR2 is YYREEE in the germline V gene (reference sequence). Trimming removed 0 bases at V and 7 bases at J, with 16 bases between. The CDR3 extends over 15 amino acids. Using reference TRBV5-4 and TRBJ2-5 for the parts outside the CDR3, the full variable domain is ETGVTQSPTHLIKTRGQQVTLRCSSQSGHNTVSWYQQALGQGPQFIFQYYREEENGRGNFPPRFSGLQFPNYSSELNVNALELDDSALYLCASSLEAGSSMTQYFGPGTRLLVL.

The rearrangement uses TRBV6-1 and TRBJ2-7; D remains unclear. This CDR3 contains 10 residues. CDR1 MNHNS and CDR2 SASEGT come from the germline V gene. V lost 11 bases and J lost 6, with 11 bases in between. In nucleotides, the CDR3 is TGTGCCGGCCAAGGCTTCGAGCAGTACTTC. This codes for CAGQGFEQYF.

The CDR3 sequence: CASSLDGQGFVYEQYF. CDR3 in DNA: TGTGCCAGCAGCTTAGATGGACAGGGGTTCGTATACGAGCAGTACTTC. V and J are TRBV7-2 and TRBJ2-7; 9 positions agree with TRBD1. The junction had 8 bases not matched to a gene; V was cut back by 1 base and J by 4 bases. CDR1 and CDR2 (germline): SGHTA, FQGNSA. The CDR3 covers 16 residues.

CDR3 DNA: TGTGCCAGCAGCTCGCGGACTAGCGGGAGGGCCCGCTCTCACGAGCAGTACTTC. Amino acids: CASSSRTSGRARSHEQYF. This chain connects TRBV14 to TRBJ2-5; TRBD2 aligns across 15 bases. The tail of the sequence fits TRBJ2-7 better, so the J call may be wrong. The V gene's germline CDR1 is SGHDN and CDR2 FVKESK. The CDR3 spans 18 residues.